This T cell receptor (beta chain) was obtained from a study of early T cells in non-severe SARS-CoV-2 infection. Individual cDNA molecules were tagged with unique molecular identifiers, the study reported. TCRdb ran MiXCR on the 5' RACE reads and lists one entry per CDR3 protein. The sample lists 83,000 or so distinct CDR3 sequences, roughly a tenth seen once, with around 7.5% in the top ten. The germline CDR1 and CDR2 sequences are MDHEN and SYDVKM. The V end lost 3 bases, the J end lost 1 base, and 8 bases lay between the germline ends. The CDR3 has 14 amino acids. Sequenced material: whole blood, taken at baseline. The receptor was isolated from an adult who was a healthcare worker with PCR-confirmed SARS-CoV-2 infection or an uninfected control (not recorded which). V is TRBV28 and J is TRBJ2-3; perhaps D is TRBD1 or TRBD2 (6 bases each). The CDR3 bases are TGTGCCAGCAGTTTCCGGGGGCGCACAGATACGCAGTATTTT. It is translated as CASSFRGRTDTQYF.